Listed below are T cell receptor beta chains from one sample, sequenced in a study of cytomegalovirus exposure and HLA in healthy donors. Repertoires were generated with immunoSEQ multiplex PCR, while TCRdb's copy carries only in-frame clones and drops some. The repertoire has 130,000 to 150,000 clones, around 88% of them found once; the top ten carry over 6.5%. The sequenced sample consisted of PBMCs. The receptors originated from a woman aged 18-30 years in good health and CMV-seropositive. The CDR3 runs from the conserved cysteine through the conserved F or W. The order of the fields is J gene, V gene, CDR3 protein.

J: TRBJ2-5; V: TRBV9; CDR3: CASSAPPTGGGQETQYF
J: TRBJ2-7; V: TRBV27; CDR3: CASSWTGTSYEQYF
J: TRBJ1-5; V: TRBV27; CDR3: CASSRGGGQPQHF
J: TRBJ1-1; V: TRBV20-1; CDR3: CSASMNTEAFF
J: TRBJ1-1; V: TRBV7-2; CDR3: CASSSQGRKTEAFF
J: NA; V: TRBV7-9; CDR3: CASSLEGTGEQYF
J: TRBJ1-2; V: TRBV7-9; CDR3: CASSSAAGHDGYTF
J: TRBJ2-5; V: TRBV15; CDR3: CATSTISGSETQYF
J: TRBJ2-7; V: TRBV15; CDR3: CATSTGTGGISYEQYF
J: TRBJ1-1; V: TRBV5-1; CDR3: CASSWDRYTEAFF
J: TRBJ1-2; V: TRBV2; CDR3: CASSEGRAGNYGYTF
J: TRBJ1-6; V: TRBV15; CDR3: CATSSRQGSGSPLHF
J: TRBJ1-6; V: TRBV14; CDR3: CASSQFMGQTNSPLHF
J: TRBJ1-2; V: TRBV5-1; CDR3: CASSTWTGEDYGYTF
J: TRBJ2-5; V: TRBV5-1; CDR3: CASSSSRVSHQETQYF
J: TRBJ1-6; V: TRBV27; CDR3: CASSLNRDRNSPLHF
J: TRBJ1-6; V: TRBV5-4; CDR3: CASSPGRQGPGNSPLHF
J: TRBJ1-6; V: TRBV30; CDR3: CASGLGQRNSPLHF
J: TRBJ2-1; V: TRBV5-3; CDR3: CARSPQPRDSDNNEQFF
J: TRBJ2-3; V: TRBV13; CDR3: CASSLETGDFPDTQYF
J: TRBJ1-3; V: TRBV19; CDR3: CASRGTGSSTIYF
J: TRBJ1-2; V: TRBV10-1; CDR3: CASSAQGRYGYTF
J: TRBJ1-2; V: TRBV9; CDR3: CASSDQRDRGNYGYTF
J: TRBJ1-2; V: TRBV30; CDR3: CAWSLRGGWSYGYTF
J: TRBJ2-7; V: TRBV7-2; CDR3: CASSPDLFEQYF
J: TRBJ1-3; V: TRBV5-4; CDR3: CASSFGTGEGNTIYF
J: TRBJ2-7; V: TRBV7-8; CDR3: CASSRGTSGSSYEQYF
J: TRBJ2-7; V: TRBV15; CDR3: CATSSRDLRYEQYF
J: TRBJ1-5; V: TRBV7-9; CDR3: CASRPGQGRRQPQHF
J: TRBJ2-7; V: TRBV2; CDR3: CASISPGSSYEQYF
J: TRBJ2-7; V: TRBV5-1; CDR3: CASSLGQYEQYF
J: TRBJ2-7; V: TRBV14; CDR3: CASSQGDRVYKEQYF
J: TRBJ2-5; V: TRBV5-1; CDR3: CASSTGQGRETQYF
J: TRBJ2-1; V: TRBV4-1; CDR3: CASSQVAGQGVLSEQFF